This T cell receptor (beta chain) was sequenced during a study of Graves' ophthalmopathy and Graves' hyperthyroidism. Study as a whole: Specimen type is peripheral blood, obtained at initial diagnosis before any treatment. Study outcomes and limitations: Cross-validated, the 13-signature model showed 87.88%/81.08% sensitivity/specificity, and 80%/75% in the test set.

As to this clonotype: Its antigen is undetermined.

Ophthalmopathy in the donors was of moderate-to-severe activity, with CAS ≥3, NOSPECS ≥4 and duration under 3 months. The diagnosis combined clinical symptoms, thyroxine, TRAb, thyroid ultrasound and orbital computed tomography scans. J gave up 5 bases and V 5 bases, and 14 bases lay outside the gene matches. The CDR3 covers 17 residues. The germline gives CDR1 SNHLY, CDR2 FYNNEI. RNA transcripts were the template, and TCR beta CDR3 regions were amplified from them. The first round was an RT-PCR with HTBI primers, and the second round was a multiplex PCR. In TCRdb, the multiplex PCR reads were re-called with MiXCR into one record per CDR3 protein. The sample yields about 740,000 distinct CDR3 sequences, around 40% seen once.

Sequences were obtained from peripheral blood. The J gene is TRBJ2-5, the V gene TRBV2; the match to TRBD2 covers 10 bases. This clonotype originated in an adult man with Graves' ophthalmopathy. This chain's CDR3 is CASSRGAGTSATETQYF. DNA of the CDR3: TGTGCCAGCAGTAGGGGGGCCGGGACTAGCGCGACGGAGACCCAGTACTTC.